Presented here are 21 T cell receptor beta chains from one specimen sequenced in a study of cytomegalovirus exposure and HLA in healthy donors. PCR involved 60 Vbeta and 13 Jbeta primers. Clones were read by immunoSEQ multiplex PCR, and TCRdb kept only the in-frame ones, dropping some. The table records about 93,000 clones, under 90% of them present only once. The sequencing input was PBMCs. Receptors originate from a man in his forties or fifties in good health and CMV-seronegative.

The chain combines TRBV27 with TRBJ1-2; 10 bases are a match to TRBD1. Trimming cost V 3 bases and J 7 bases; bases outside gene matches: 5. Per germline, CDR1 MNHEY and CDR2 SMNVEV (reference sequence). This CDR3 comprises 14 residues. Written as DNA, the CDR3 is TGTGCCAGCAGTTTCCGACAGGGGGCTGGTGGCTACACCTTC. Translating it yields CASSFRQGAGGYTF.

This clone has a handful of counts. The chain combines TRBV19 with TRBJ1-2; D uncertain. Trimming stripped 4 bases from V and 1 base from J, with 10 bases between. Germline V CDR1 and CDR2: LNHDA, SQIVND (reference sequence). This CDR3 region has 14 residues. CDR3 nucleotides: TGTGCCAGTAGTAGAAGAGCGCTTAACTATGGCTACACCTTC. This sequence encodes CASSRRALNYGYTF. Supplemented by reference TRBV19 and TRBJ1-2, the full variable domain reads DGGITQSPKYLFRKEGQNVTLSCEQNLNHDAMYWYRQDPGQGLRLIYYSQIVNDFQKGDIAEGYSVSREKKESFPLTVTSAQKNPTAFYLCASSRRALNYGYTFGSGTRLTVV.

The chain combines TRBV27 with TRBJ2-1; weak D call: TRBD2 (6 bases). Germline V gene sequence: CDR1 MNHEY, CDR2 SMNVEV (reference sequence). There are 16 residues in the CDR3. The V end lost 0 bases, the J end lost 3 bases, and 12 bases lay between the germline ends. CDR3 nucleotides: TGTGCCAGCAGTTTATCGCCCGGGAGTCTCTACAATGAGCAGTTCTTC. Protein: CASSLSPGSLYNEQFF.

V gene TRBV19 combines with J gene TRBJ2-5; tentative D call: TRBD2 (5 bases). The CDR3 is 13 amino acids. Germline CDR1 reads LNHDA; CDR2 reads SQIVND (reference sequence). V was cut by 5 bases and J by 2 bases, with 9 bases left in between. This CDR3 reads CASSRTGQETQYF. The CDR3 coding sequence is TGTGCCAGTAGTCGGACGGGACAAGAGACCCAGTACTTC.

The genes are TRBV6-1 and TRBJ1-5; TRBD1 aligns across 8 bases. CDR1 MNHNS and CDR2 SASEGT come from the germline V gene. The CDR3 is made up of 15 amino acids. V was pared by 6 bases and J by 0 bases, with 4 bases of the junction left unmatched. The CDR3 sequence: CASRPDRGSNQPQHF. CDR3 bases: TGTGCCAGCAGGCCCGACAGGGGTAGCAATCAGCCCCAGCATTTT.

The chain has TRBV27 and TRBJ1-5, with a possible D match to TRBD1 (6 bases). Looked up from germline, CDR1 is MNHEY and CDR2 is SMNVEV (reference sequence). The CDR3 loop spans 15 amino acids. V was clipped by 6 bases and J by 0 bases, with 12 bases between them. DNA for the CDR3: TGTGCCAGCAGACCTTACAGGGATAGCAATCAGCCCCAGCATTTT. It translates to CASRPYRDSNQPQHF.

In its sample, this clone was seen a few times. This sequence joins TRBV9 and TRBJ1-6, with D perhaps TRBD1 (5 bases). This CDR3 is 16 amino acids long. Germline V lookup: CDR1 SGDLS, CDR2 YYNGEE. The ends were cut back, 3 bases at V and 10 bases at J, with 20 bases in the middle. The DNA for the CDR3 is TGTGCCAGCAGCGGCGGGGGAGGGACCGATGTATCACCCCTCCACTTT. Protein sequence: CASSGGGGTDVSPLHF.

The chain employs TRBV6-6 and TRBJ2-7, with 7 bases that match TRBD1. This CDR3 contains 16 residues. The V gene end was trimmed by 5 bases and the J gene end by 4 bases; junction bases not matched to a gene: 14. CDR1 MNHNY and CDR2 SVGAGI come from the germline V gene (reference sequence). The CDR3 protein is CASSPTPGTATYEQYF. DNA of the CDR3: TGTGCCAGCAGTCCAACACCCGGGACAGCAACATACGAGCAGTACTTC.

V and J are TRBV5-6 and TRBJ2-1, with D possibly matching TRBD1 (6 bases). This CDR3 region has 14 residues. With 6 bases removed from V and 4 bases from J, the gap between germline ends came to 14 bases. Germline CDR1 is SGHDT and CDR2 is YYEEEE. The CDR3 sequence is CASTLQTGYNEQFF. In nucleotides, the CDR3 is TGTGCCAGCACTCTCCAGACAGGTTACAATGAGCAGTTCTTC.

The chain joins TRBV7-2 to TRBJ2-2, with a possible D match to TRBD2 (5 bases). The CDR3 has 15 residues. Germline lookup yields CDR1 SGHTA and CDR2 FQGNSA. V dropped 5 bases and J dropped 6 bases, with 16 bases sitting between them. CDR3 in DNA: TGTGCCAGCAGCACCCCGGGAAACCCACCCGGGGAGCTGTTTTTT. This sequence encodes CASSTPGNPPGELFF.

The rearrangement uses TRBV7-9 and TRBJ2-1; 7 positions agree with TRBD2. The germline V gene has CDR1 SEHNR and CDR2 FQNEAQ (reference sequence). CDR3 size: 15 residues. V lost 0 bases to trimming and J lost 6 bases; unmatched junction nucleotides: 5. In DNA form, the CDR3 reads TGTGCCAGCAGCTTAGCGGGAGGGCCCCTCAATGAGCAGTTCTTC. Encoded protein: CASSLAGGPLNEQFF.

The rearrangement joins TRBV30 to TRBJ1-5; the D gene is possibly TRBD1 (5 bases). Germline loops: CDR1 GTSNPN, CDR2 SVGIG (reference sequence). This CDR3 region has 15 residues. The V end was cut by 2 bases, the J end by 3 bases, with 14 bases between. The CDR3 DNA is TGTGCCTGGAGTACCCCGGGACTCTCCAATCAGCCCCAGCATTTT. This translates into CAWSTPGLSNQPQHF.

The chain links TRBV4-2 to TRBJ2-7; TRBD2 agrees at 8 bases. The CDR3 consists of 15 residues. Germline V gene sequence: CDR1 LGHNA, CDR2 YNFKEQ. J was trimmed by 6 bases and V by 4 bases; bases with no gene match: 11. This chain's CDR3 is CASSREGLAHSEQYF. CDR3 DNA: TGTGCCAGCAGCCGAGAAGGACTAGCCCATTCCGAGCAGTACTTC.

The chain combines TRBV10-3 with TRBJ2-1, with D tentatively TRBD2 (6 bases). Trimming cost V 4 bases and J 8 bases, with 6 bases left between them. This CDR3 contains 11 residues. Looked up from germline, CDR1 is ENHRY and CDR2 is SYGVKD. The CDR3 spells CAISGGDEQFF. CDR3 nucleotides: TGTGCCATCAGTGGCGGGGATGAGCAGTTCTTC.

The chain combines TRBV25-1 with TRBJ2-1, with D unresolved. The CDR3 loop spans 14 amino acids. V shed 0 bases and J shed 4 bases, with 7 bases lying between them. From germline, CDR1 is MGHDK and CDR2 SYGVNS. The CDR3 region has the DNA TGTGCCAGCAGTGAATATAACTCGTACAATGAGCAGTTCTTC. Translating gives CASSEYNSYNEQFF.

The chain links TRBV11-2 to TRBJ2-3; 10 bases map to TRBD1. In germline, CDR1 is SGHAT, CDR2 FQNNGV. The CDR3 covers 15 residues. With V trimmed by 4 bases and J by 4 bases, 5 bases remained unmatched. The CDR3 is CASSYRDRGADTQYF. As DNA, the CDR3 is TGTGCCAGCAGCTATCGGGACAGGGGAGCAGATACGCAGTATTTT.

V is TRBV10-3 and J is TRBJ2-1, with 13 nucleotides matching TRBD2. This CDR3 region has 15 residues. Germline lookup yields CDR1 ENHRY and CDR2 SYGVKD. J lost 7 bases, V lost 7 bases, and 7 bases had no gene match. The CDR3 bases are TGTGCCATCAAGGGGACTAGCGGGGTGGGGAATGAGCAGTTCTTC. Translation: CAIKGTSGVGNEQFF.

This chain uses TRBV4-1 with TRBJ2-4; TRBD1 is a possible D gene (5 bases). The CDR3 totals 15 residues. Germline V gene lookup returns CDR1 MGHRA and CDR2 YSYEKL. Between the trimmed V and J ends, which lost 5 bases and 6 bases, there was a span of 17 bases. As DNA, the CDR3 is TGCGCCAGCAGCTCTGACAGCCTGTTGGGAAACATTCAGTACTTC. It yields the protein CASSSDSLLGNIQYF.

The chain employs TRBV6-5 and TRBJ1-3; D is ambiguous. CDR1 is MNHEY, CDR2 SVGAGI, per germline. V shed 2 bases and J shed 0 bases, with 11 bases lying between them. This CDR3 region has 16 residues. The CDR3 DNA is TGTGCCAGCAGTTACGGCAGACTCTACTCTGGAAACACCATATATTTT. This sequence encodes CASSYGRLYSGNTIYF.

The chain combines TRBV9 with TRBJ1-5; D gene unclear. This CDR3 comprises 16 residues. V was trimmed by 4 bases and J by 0 bases, leaving 14 bases between them. From germline, CDR1 is SGDLS and CDR2 YYNGEE. The CDR3 sequence is CASSRGPGFSNQPQHF. The CDR3 bases are TGTGCCAGCAGCCGCGGGCCAGGTTTTAGCAATCAGCCCCAGCATTTT.

The chain uses TRBV4-1 and TRBJ2-5, with TRBD2 matching 11 bases. The V segment lost 6 bases and the J segment 1 base; nucleotides outside the gene matches: 4. CDR1 and CDR2 (germline): MGHRA, YSYEKL. This CDR3 spans 15 amino acids. In DNA, the CDR3 is TGCGCCAGCAGGGCGACTAGCGGGACCCAAGAGACCCAGTACTTC. Encoded protein: CASRATSGTQETQYF.